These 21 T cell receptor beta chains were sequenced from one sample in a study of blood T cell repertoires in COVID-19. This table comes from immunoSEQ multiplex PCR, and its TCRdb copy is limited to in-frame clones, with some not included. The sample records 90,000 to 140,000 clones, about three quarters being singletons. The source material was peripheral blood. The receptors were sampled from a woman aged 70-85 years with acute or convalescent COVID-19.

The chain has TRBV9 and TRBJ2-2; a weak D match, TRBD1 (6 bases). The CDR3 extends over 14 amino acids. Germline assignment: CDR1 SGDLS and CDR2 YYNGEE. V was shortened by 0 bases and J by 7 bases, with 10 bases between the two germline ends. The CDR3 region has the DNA TGTGCCAGCAGCGTAGACTGGGGGCACGGGGAGCTGTTTTTT. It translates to CASSVDWGHGELFF.

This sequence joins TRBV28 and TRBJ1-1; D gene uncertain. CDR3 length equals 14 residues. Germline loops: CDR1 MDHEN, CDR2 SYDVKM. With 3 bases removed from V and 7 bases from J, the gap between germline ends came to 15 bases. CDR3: CASSFLGGSYEAFF. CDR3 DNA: TGTGCCAGCAGTTTTCTGGGAGGGTCATATGAAGCTTTCTTT.

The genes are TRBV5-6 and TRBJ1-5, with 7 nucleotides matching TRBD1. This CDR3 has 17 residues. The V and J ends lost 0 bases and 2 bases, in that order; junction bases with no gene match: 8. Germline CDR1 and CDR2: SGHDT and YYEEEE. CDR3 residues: CASSLGTGGDGNQPQHF. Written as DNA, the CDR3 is TGTGCCAGCAGCTTGGGGACAGGTGGGGATGGCAATCAGCCCCAGCATTTT.

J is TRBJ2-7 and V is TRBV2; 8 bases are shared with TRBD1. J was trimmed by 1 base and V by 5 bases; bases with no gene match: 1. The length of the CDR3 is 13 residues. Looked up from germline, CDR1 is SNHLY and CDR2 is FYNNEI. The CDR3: CASSRQGSYEQYF. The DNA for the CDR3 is TGTGCCAGCAGTCGACAGGGGTCCTACGAGCAGTACTTC.

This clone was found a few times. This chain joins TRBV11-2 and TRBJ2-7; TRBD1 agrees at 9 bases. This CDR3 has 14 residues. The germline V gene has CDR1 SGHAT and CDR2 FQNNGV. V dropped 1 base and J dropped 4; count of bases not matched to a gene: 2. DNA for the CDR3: TGTGCCAGCAGCTTAGCACAGGGGGCTTACGAGCAGTACTTC. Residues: CASSLAQGAYEQYF. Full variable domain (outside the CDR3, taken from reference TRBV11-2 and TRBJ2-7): EAGVAQSPRYKIIEKRQSVAFWCNPISGHATLYWYQQILGQGPKLLIQFQNNGVVDDSQLPKDRFSAERLKGVDSTLKIQPAKLEDSAVYLCASSLAQGAYEQYFGPGTRLTVT.

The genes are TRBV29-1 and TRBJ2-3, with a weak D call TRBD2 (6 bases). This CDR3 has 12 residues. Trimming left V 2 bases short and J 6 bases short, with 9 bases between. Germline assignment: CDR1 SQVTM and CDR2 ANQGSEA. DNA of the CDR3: TGCAGCGTTGAACGGGGGACGGATACGCAGTATTTT. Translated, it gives CSVERGTDTQYF.

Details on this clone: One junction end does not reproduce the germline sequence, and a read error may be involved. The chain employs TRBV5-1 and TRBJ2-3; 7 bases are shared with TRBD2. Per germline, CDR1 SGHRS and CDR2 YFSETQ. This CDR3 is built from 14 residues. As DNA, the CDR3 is TGCGCCAGCAACTTGGGACTACCCACAGATACGCAGTATTTT. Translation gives CASNLGLPTDTQYF.

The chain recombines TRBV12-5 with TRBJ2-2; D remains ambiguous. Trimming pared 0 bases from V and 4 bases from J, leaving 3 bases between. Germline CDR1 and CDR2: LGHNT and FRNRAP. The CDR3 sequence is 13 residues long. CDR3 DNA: TGTGCTAGTGGTTTGGTCAGCACCGGGGAGCTGTTTTTT. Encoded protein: CASGLVSTGELFF.

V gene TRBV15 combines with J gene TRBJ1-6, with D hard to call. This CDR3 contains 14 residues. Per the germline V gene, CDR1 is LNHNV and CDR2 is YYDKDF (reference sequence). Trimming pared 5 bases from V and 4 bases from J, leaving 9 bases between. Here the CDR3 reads CATSARGYNSPLHF. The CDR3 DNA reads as TGTGCCACCAGCGCCCGGGGTTATAATTCACCCCTCCACTTT.

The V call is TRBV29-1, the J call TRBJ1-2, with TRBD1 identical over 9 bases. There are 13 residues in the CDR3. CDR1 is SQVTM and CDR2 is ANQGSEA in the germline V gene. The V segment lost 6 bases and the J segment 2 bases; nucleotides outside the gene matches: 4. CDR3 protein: CSVAGTGNYGYTF. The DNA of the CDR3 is TGCAGCGTGGCCGGGACAGGGAACTATGGCTACACCTTC. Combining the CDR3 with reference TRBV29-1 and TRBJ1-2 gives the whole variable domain SAVISQKPSRDICQRGTSLTIQCQVDSQVTMMFWYRQQPGQSLTLIATANQGSEATYESGFVIDKFPISRPNLTFSTLTVSNMSPEDSSIYLCSVAGTGNYGYTFGSGTRLTVV.

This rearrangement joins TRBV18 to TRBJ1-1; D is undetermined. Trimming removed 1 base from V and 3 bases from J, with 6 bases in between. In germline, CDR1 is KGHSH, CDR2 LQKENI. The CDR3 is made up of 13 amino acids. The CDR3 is CASSPLVDTEAFF. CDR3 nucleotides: TGTGCCAGCTCACCACTTGTCGACACTGAAGCTTTCTTT.

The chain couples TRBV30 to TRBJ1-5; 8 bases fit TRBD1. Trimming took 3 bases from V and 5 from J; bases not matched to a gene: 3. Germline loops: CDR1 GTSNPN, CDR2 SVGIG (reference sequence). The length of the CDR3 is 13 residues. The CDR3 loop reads CAWRDRADQPQHF. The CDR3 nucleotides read TGTGCCTGGAGGGACAGGGCGGATCAGCCCCAGCATTTT.

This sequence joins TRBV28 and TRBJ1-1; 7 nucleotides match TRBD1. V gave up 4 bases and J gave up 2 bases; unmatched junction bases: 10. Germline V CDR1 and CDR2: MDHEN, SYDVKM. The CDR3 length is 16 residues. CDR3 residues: CASSSQGPSLNTEAFF. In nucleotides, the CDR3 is TGTGCCAGCAGTTCACAGGGGCCCAGCCTTAACACTGAAGCTTTCTTT.

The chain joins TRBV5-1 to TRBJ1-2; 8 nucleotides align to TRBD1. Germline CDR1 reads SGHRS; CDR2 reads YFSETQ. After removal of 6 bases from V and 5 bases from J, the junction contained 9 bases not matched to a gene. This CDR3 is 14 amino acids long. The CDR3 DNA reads TGCGCCAGCACCCCTTCAGGGGGCGCTTATGGCTACACCTTC. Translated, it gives CASTPSGGAYGYTF.

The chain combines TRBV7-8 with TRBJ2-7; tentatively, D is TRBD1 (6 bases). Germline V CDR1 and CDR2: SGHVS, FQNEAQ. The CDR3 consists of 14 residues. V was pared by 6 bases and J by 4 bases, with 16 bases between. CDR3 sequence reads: CASSFTAQGYEQYF. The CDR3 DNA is TGTGCCAGCAGTTTTACCGCTCAGGGGTACGAGCAGTACTTC.

CDR3 in DNA: TGTGCCAGCAGTTGGCAGACAGTCACTGAAGCTTTCTTT. Its translation is CASSWQTVTEAFF. This sequence joins TRBV6-2 or TRBV6-3 and TRBJ1-1; D possibly corresponds to TRBD1 (5 bases). Trimming removed 4 bases at V and 4 bases at J, with 10 bases between. Germline V gives CDR1 MNHEY, CDR2 SVGEGT. This CDR3 comprises 13 residues.

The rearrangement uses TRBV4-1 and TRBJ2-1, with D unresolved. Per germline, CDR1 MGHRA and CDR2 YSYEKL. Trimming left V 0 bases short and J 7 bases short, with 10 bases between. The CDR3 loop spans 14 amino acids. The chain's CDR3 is CASSQDSVRNEQFF. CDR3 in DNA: TGCGCCAGCAGCCAAGACTCGGTGCGGAATGAGCAGTTCTTC.

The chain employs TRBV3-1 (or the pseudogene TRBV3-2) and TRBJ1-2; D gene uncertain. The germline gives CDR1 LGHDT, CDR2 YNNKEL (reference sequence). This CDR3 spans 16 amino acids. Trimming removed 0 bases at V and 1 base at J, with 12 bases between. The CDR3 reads CASSQDPRVGNYGYTF. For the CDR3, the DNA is TGTGCCAGCAGCCAAGATCCGAGGGTTGGTAACTATGGCTACACCTTC.

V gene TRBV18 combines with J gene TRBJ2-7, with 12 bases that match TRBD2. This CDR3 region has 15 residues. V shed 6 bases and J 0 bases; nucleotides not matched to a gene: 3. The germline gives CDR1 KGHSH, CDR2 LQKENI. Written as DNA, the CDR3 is TGTGCCAGCTCGCTAGCGGGGGGGAGCTCCTACGAGCAGTACTTC. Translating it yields CASSLAGGSSYEQYF.

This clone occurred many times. The DNA for the CDR3 is TGTGCCAGCAGCCAAGGGGGAGGGATCTCCTACGAGCAGTACTTC. Translating it yields CASSQGGGISYEQYF. V and J are TRBV3-1 (or the pseudogene TRBV3-2) and TRBJ2-7; 7 positions agree with TRBD2. Unmatched junction bases numbered 3, after V lost 1 base and J lost 0 bases. CDR1 is LGHDT and CDR2 is YNNKEL in the germline V gene (reference sequence). The CDR3 has 15 residues.

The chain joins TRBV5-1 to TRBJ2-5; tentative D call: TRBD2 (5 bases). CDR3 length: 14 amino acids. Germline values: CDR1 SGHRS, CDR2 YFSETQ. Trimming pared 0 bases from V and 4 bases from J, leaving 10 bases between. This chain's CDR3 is CASSLGLLSETQYF. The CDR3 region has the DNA TGCGCCAGCAGCTTGGGACTATTATCAGAGACCCAGTACTTC.